The TCR beta chain described here comes from a study of CXCR3-negative and CXCR3-positive naive CD8 T cells. The CDR3 loop spans 14 amino acids. Per the germline V gene, CDR1 is SGHDN and CDR2 is FVKESK. Those CD8+ T cells considered naive were CD45RO-CCR7+CD27+CD95-. Carrying UMI labels, the TRB cDNA libraries were prepared through 5' RACE. Reanalyzing the 5' RACE reads, TCRdb keeps one entry per CDR3 protein, without DNA. The table for this sample gives 55,000 to 65,000 distinct CDR3 sequences. The chain combines TRBV14 with TRBJ2-7. Input material: naive CXCR3- CD8+ T cells from blood. Subset given: CD45RO-CCR7+CD27+CD95- naive CD8+ T cells lacking CXCR3 (TNR3-). The sequence was obtained from a human donor in good health. Some clones in this sample may be carry-over from other donors' samples. The CDR3: CASSQGRLPYEQYF.